This T cell receptor (beta chain) is drawn from a study of blood T cell repertoires in COVID-19. Study as a whole: Both acute and convalescent COVID-19 samples were obtained from the United States, Italy and Spain. Nucleic acid was either cDNA or gDNA, and it came from T cells, B-cell-depleted T cells, or PBMCs.

Authors' analysis steps: Using reference gene primer amplification, nucleated cell counts were estimated. Using immunoSEQ multiplex PCR, the repertoire was profiled, and TCRdb retains in-frame clones only, with some absent. V, J and clone size are taken as reported in that table, and D and trimming were inferred from the DNA itself. The data hold fewer than 350,000 clones, with approximately 86% observed a single time. Germline CDR1 LNHDA, CDR2 SQIVND (reference sequence). This CDR3 comprises 15 residues. V was shortened by 1 base and J by 7 bases, with 14 bases between the two germline ends. This clone was seen a few times.

The chain combines TRBV19 with TRBJ1-5; the D gene is possibly TRBD1 (6 bases). This receptor was identified in a man younger than 30 with active or convalescent COVID-19. The sequenced sample consisted of peripheral blood. CDR3 nucleotides: TGTGCCAGTAGTATAGGAAGGCAGGGGTTCCAGCCCCAGCATTTT. Translation: CASSIGRQGFQPQHF.